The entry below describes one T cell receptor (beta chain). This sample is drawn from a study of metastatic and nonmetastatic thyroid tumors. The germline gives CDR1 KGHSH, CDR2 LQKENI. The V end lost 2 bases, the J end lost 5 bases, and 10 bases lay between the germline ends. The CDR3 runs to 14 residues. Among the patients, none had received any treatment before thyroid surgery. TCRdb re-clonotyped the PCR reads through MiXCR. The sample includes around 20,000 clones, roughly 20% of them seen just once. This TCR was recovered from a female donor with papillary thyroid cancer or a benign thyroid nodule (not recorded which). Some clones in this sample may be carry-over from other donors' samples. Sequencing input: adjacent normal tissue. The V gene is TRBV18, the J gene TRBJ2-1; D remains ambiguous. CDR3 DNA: TGTGCCAGCTCACCAAGCTCCGCGAACAATGAGCAGTTCTTC. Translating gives CASSPSSANNEQFF.